One and the same sample provided the 25 T cell receptor beta chains below, sequenced in a study of cytomegalovirus exposure and HLA in healthy donors (dated by TCRdb to 2016 to 2017). Library preparation employed the immunoSEQ multiplex PCR assay. For the multiplex PCR, a mixture combining 60 forward primers for TCR Vbeta segments and 13 reverse primers for TCR Jbeta segments was used. As stored in TCRdb, this immuneACCESS dataset retains in-frame rearrangements with V and J assigned. A fraction of the clones does not appear; measured against another copy, unresolved V genes explain less than half of the discrepancy, and the remainder lacks a known reason. This sample lists under 150,000 clones; 70% to 80% were detected once. The biggest ten clones account for about 6.6% of the sample. The sequenced sample consisted of PBMCs. The receptors here all came from a woman between 40 and 55 years old in good health and CMV-seropositive.

This clone was observed a few times. The chain is built from TRBV27 and TRBJ2-7, with 7 bases aligning to TRBD1. After removal of 5 bases from V and 5 bases from J, the junction contained 15 bases not matched to a gene. This CDR3 spans 16 amino acids. Germline-derived CDR1 and CDR2 are MNHEY and SMNVEV (reference sequence). The CDR3 coding sequence is TGTGCCAGCAGTGGACCCCCGACAGGGAATATGGACGAGCAGTACTTC. This gives the protein CASSGPPTGNMDEQYF.

The chain uses TRBV15 and TRBJ2-7; D remains ambiguous. Germline values: CDR1 LNHNV, CDR2 YYDKDF (reference sequence). CDR3 length: 16 residues. The V end was cut by 2 bases, the J end by 0 bases, with 14 bases between. The CDR3 reads CATSRPTQADSYEQYF. DNA for the CDR3: TGTGCCACCAGCAGACCCACCCAGGCAGACTCCTACGAGCAGTACTTC. Full variable domain (rest looked up from reference TRBV15 and TRBJ2-7): DAMVIQNPRYQVTQFGKPVTLSCSQTLNHNVMYWYQQKSSQAPKLLFHYYDKDFNNEADTPDNFQSRRPNTSFCFLDIRSPGLGDTAMYLCATSRPTQADSYEQYFGPGTRLTVT.

The chain links TRBV5-1 to TRBJ2-3; 9 bases are a match to TRBD2. Germline CDR1 reads SGHRS; CDR2 reads YFSETQ. V was pared by 7 bases and J by 7 bases, with 16 bases of the junction left unmatched. The CDR3 sequence is 16 residues long. The CDR3 reads CASGSTPGLAANTQYF. DNA of the CDR3: TGCGCCAGCGGAAGCACCCCGGGACTAGCAGCTAATACGCAGTATTTT.

The genes are TRBV25-1 and TRBJ2-7; 7 positions agree with TRBD2. Unmatched junction bases numbered 6, after V lost 6 bases and J lost 1 base. The germline V gene encodes CDR1 MGHDK and CDR2 SYGVNS. This CDR3 spans 14 amino acids. CDR3 nucleotide sequence: TGTGCCAGCAGCGCTACTAGCGCGTCCTACGAGCAGTACTTC. The encoded protein is CASSATSASYEQYF.

The chain is built from TRBV19 and TRBJ1-2, with 10 positions matching TRBD1. V lost 5 bases and J lost 12; bases outside the gene matches: 6. There are 12 residues in the CDR3. Per germline, CDR1 LNHDA and CDR2 SQIVND (reference sequence). The CDR3 bases are TGTGCCAGTAGTGGCGGGACAGGGGATAACACCTTC. Its protein product is CASSGGTGDNTF.

The chain combines TRBV2 with TRBJ2-3; 13 bases are shared with TRBD2. This CDR3 region has 15 residues. CDR1 SNHLY and CDR2 FYNNEI come from the germline V gene. The V gene end was trimmed by 5 bases and the J gene end by 5 bases; junction bases not matched to a gene: 4. The CDR3 loop is CASSPGLAGLDTQYF. CDR3 DNA: TGTGCCAGCAGTCCGGGACTAGCGGGATTAGATACGCAGTATTTT.

V and J are TRBV27 and TRBJ1-1; 7 bases are a match to TRBD1. CDR1 and CDR2 (germline): MNHEY, SMNVEV (reference sequence). The CDR3 has 13 amino acids. Trimming cost V 10 bases and J 0 bases; bases outside gene matches: 5. The CDR3: CATWDRMNTEAFF. CDR3 bases: TGTGCCACCTGGGACAGAATGAACACTGAAGCTTTCTTT.

The chain employs TRBV5-6 and TRBJ2-7; D gene uncertain. The CDR3 contains 14 residues. The germline V and J ends were trimmed by 0 bases and 2 bases, with 9 bases remaining between them. The germline V gene has CDR1 SGHDT and CDR2 YYEEEE. CDR3 region: CASSLVAATYEQYF. As DNA, the CDR3 is TGTGCCAGCAGCTTGGTCGCGGCCACCTACGAGCAGTACTTC. Supplemented by reference TRBV5-6 and TRBJ2-7, the full variable domain reads DAGVTQSPTHLIKTRGQQVTLRCSPKSGHDTVSWYQQALGQGPQFIFQYYEEEERQRGNFPDRFSGHQFPNYSSELNVNALLLGDSALYLCASSLVAATYEQYFGPGTRLTVT.

The gene calls are TRBV27 and TRBJ2-1, with 10 bases lining up with TRBD2. The CDR3 runs 18 residues. Germline assignment: CDR1 MNHEY and CDR2 SMNVEV (reference sequence). With 5 bases clipped from V and 5 bases from J, the junction kept 15 bases outside the gene matches. CDR3 region: CASSVLLPTSGIDNEQFF. The CDR3 DNA sequence: TGTGCCAGCAGTGTTCTTCTTCCTACTAGCGGGATCGACAATGAGCAGTTCTTC.

The genes are TRBV27 and TRBJ2-5, with 11 bases aligning to TRBD1. The CDR3 runs to 17 residues. Looked up from germline, CDR1 is MNHEY and CDR2 is SMNVEV (reference sequence). With 2 bases clipped from V and 5 bases from J, the junction kept 10 bases outside the gene matches. CDR3 sequence: CASSLRSGQGAHETQYF. CDR3 DNA: TGTGCCAGCAGTTTAAGGTCAGGACAGGGGGCGCATGAGACCCAGTACTTC.

This sequence joins TRBV27 and TRBJ2-7, with a weak D call TRBD1 (6 bases). Per germline, CDR1 MNHEY and CDR2 SMNVEV (reference sequence). CDR3 size: 12 residues. CDR3 sequence (DNA): TGTACCCTATTAGTGAACGACGAGGGGGAGTACTTC. This gives the protein CTLLVNDEGEYF.

For this clone: A junction end diverges from the germline sequence, so it may reflect a read error. The genes are TRBV9 and TRBJ2-5; D unclear. The CDR3 is 13 amino acids. Germline V CDR1 and CDR2: SGDLS, YYNGEE. The CDR3 DNA reads TGTGTCAGCAGCAGAGGCCCCCAAGAGACCCAGTACTTC. Translation gives CVSSRGPQETQYF.

This chain uses TRBV29-1 with TRBJ2-7, with TRBD1 matching over 9 bases. This CDR3 has 14 amino acids. The ends lost 6 bases at V and 2 bases at J; junction bases unmatched: 8. Germline V gives CDR1 SQVTM, CDR2 ANQGSEA. The CDR3 sequence is CSVTGTGNPYEQYF. DNA for the CDR3: TGCAGCGTGACCGGGACAGGGAACCCCTACGAGCAGTACTTC.

This sequence joins TRBV7-2 and TRBJ1-5; 7 bases align to TRBD1. This CDR3 region has 15 residues. With V trimmed by 5 bases and J by 2 bases, 6 bases remained unmatched. The germline CDR1 and CDR2 sequences are SGHTA and FQGNSA. CDR3 in DNA: TGTGCCAGCAGCCGTCAGGGGGTGGGCAATCAGCCCCAGCATTTT. Amino acids: CASSRQGVGNQPQHF.

Here the CDR3 reads CASSLAANTEAFF. The CDR3 DNA sequence: TGTGCCAGCAGCTTAGCGGCGAACACTGAAGCTTTCTTT. The rearrangement joins TRBV7-9 to TRBJ1-1; D is uncertain. The germline V and J ends were trimmed by 0 bases and 1 base, with 3 bases remaining between them. Looked up from germline, CDR1 is SEHNR and CDR2 is FQNEAQ (reference sequence). The CDR3 is 13 amino acids.

The rearrangement uses TRBV7-9 and TRBJ2-5; tentatively, D is TRBD1 (5 bases). Trimming shortened V by 3 bases and J by 5 bases, and 16 bases separated the two germline ends. This CDR3 is 15 amino acids long. Per the germline V gene, CDR1 is SEHNR and CDR2 is FQNEAQ (reference sequence). CDR3 nucleotide sequence: TGTGCCAGCAGCTTTTCCTCCAGGGAAGGTGAGACCCAGTACTTC. Translated, it gives CASSFSSREGETQYF.

This clone was seen more than once but under ten times. V usage is TRBV7-9 and J usage is TRBJ2-5; 8 bases are a match to TRBD1. Germline V gene data show CDR1 as SEHNR and CDR2 as FQNEAQ (reference sequence). The CDR3 is made up of 13 amino acids. V lost 3 bases to trimming and J lost 5 bases; unmatched junction nucleotides: 2. The DNA of the CDR3 is TGTGCCAGCAGCTTCACAGGGGGTGAGACCCAGTACTTC. Protein: CASSFTGGETQYF.

This clone was recorded once. This chain joins TRBV2 and TRBJ1-6, with no clear D. Germline CDR1 reads SNHLY; CDR2 reads FYNNEI. V was trimmed by 11 bases and J by 10 bases, leaving 15 bases between them. The CDR3 loop spans 12 amino acids. CDR3: CAGRREGSPLHF. CDR3 nucleotides: TGTGCCGGTCGGAGGGAGGGATCACCCCTCCACTTT.

In DNA form, the CDR3 reads TGTGCCAGCAGCTTGAGGGCGAGCGGGAGGGGTACAGATACGCAGTATTTT. Its protein product is CASSLRASGRGTDTQYF. This chain uses TRBV5-4 with TRBJ2-3; 10 bases match TRBD2. CDR3 length: 17 residues. Germline values: CDR1 SGHNT, CDR2 YYREEE (reference sequence). The V gene end was trimmed by 1 base and the J gene end by 3 bases; junction bases not matched to a gene: 8.

The chain uses TRBV7-6 and TRBJ2-2, with TRBD2 matching 8 bases. Germline loops: CDR1 SGHVS, CDR2 FNYEAQ. The V gene end was trimmed by 9 bases and the J gene end by 6 bases; junction bases not matched to a gene: 9. This CDR3 comprises 14 residues. The CDR3: CASSGTKWPGELFF. CDR3 bases: TGTGCCAGTAGCGGGACAAAGTGGCCCGGGGAGCTGTTTTTT.

The chain combines TRBV5-1 with TRBJ2-1; TRBD2 matches 10 bases. CDR1 and CDR2 from the germline V gene are SGHRS and YFSETQ. Trimming took 4 bases from V and 9 from J; bases not matched to a gene: 13. The CDR3 totals 16 residues. The CDR3 region has the DNA TGCGCCAGCAGCCCTAGTAGCCTAGCGGGAGCAGGTGAGCAGTTCTTC. Its protein is CASSPSSLAGAGEQFF.

This chain uses TRBV7-9 with TRBJ2-1, with D unclear. V gave up 5 bases and J gave up 2 bases, with 10 bases separating them. CDR1 is SEHNR, CDR2 FQNEAQ, per germline (reference sequence). This CDR3 is 14 amino acids long. In DNA, the CDR3 is TGTGCCAGCAGCCTCTCGAGTGCCTACAATGAGCAGTTCTTC. This codes for CASSLSSAYNEQFF.

The chain's CDR3 is CASSLGLAGPYEQYF. DNA of the CDR3: TGTGCCAGCAGCCTAGGACTAGCGGGACCCTACGAGCAGTACTTC. The rearrangement uses TRBV7-3 and TRBJ2-7, with 12 bases fitting TRBD2. Germline CDR1 is SGHTA and CDR2 is FQGTGA. This CDR3 region has 15 residues. The V and J ends lost 5 bases and 2 bases, in that order; junction bases with no gene match: 4.

The V and J genes are TRBV19 and TRBJ2-7; 10 bases are shared with TRBD2. In germline, CDR1 is LNHDA, CDR2 SQIVND (reference sequence). J gave up 4 bases and V 3 bases, and 3 bases lay outside the gene matches. CDR3 length: 14 amino acids. CDR3 in amino acids: CASSISSGSYEQYF. Here the CDR3 DNA reads TGTGCCAGTAGTATCTCTAGCGGGAGTTACGAGCAGTACTTC.

The chain has TRBV16 and TRBJ2-2, with D unclear. V was trimmed by 2 bases and J by 7 bases, leaving 11 bases between them. The CDR3 runs to 14 residues. The germline gives CDR1 KGHSY, CDR2 FQNENV. This CDR3 reads CASSQTSPLGELFF. CDR3 in DNA: TGTGCCAGCAGCCAAACTTCTCCTCTCGGGGAGCTGTTTTTT.